These T cell receptor beta chains were read from a single sample in a study of blood T cell repertoires in COVID-19. Clones were sequenced by immunoSEQ multiplex PCR, and TCRdb holds only the in-frame ones, with some missing. The sample includes approximately 200,000 clones, just over 85% seen only once; the top ten take about 1.5%. Sequencing was carried out using peripheral blood. These receptors were obtained from a man in his late teens or twenties with active or convalescent COVID-19. CDR3s include the opening cysteine and the closing phenylalanine or tryptophan. D genes are given only for firm matches. Part of the rows lack a size; the others show once, few, many or a class for expanded clones.

clone size	D gene	CDR3 length	V gene	J gene	CDR3 DNA	CDR3 protein
NA	TRBD2	16	TRBV27	TRBJ2-2	TGTGCCAGCAGTAAGCTAGCGGGAGTAGGTCCCGGGGAGCTGTTTTTT	CASSKLAGVGPGELFF
NA	TRBD2	18	TRBV2	TRBJ2-3	TGTGCCAGCAGCCACAGGACTAGCGGGAGGTCGAGCACAGATACGCAGTATTTT	CASSHRTSGRSSTDTQYF
NA	NA	15	TRBV29-1	TRBJ2-1	TGCAGCGTTGAAGATCGAGGGGGGGCCTACAATGAGCAGTTCTTC	CSVEDRGGAYNEQFF
NA	NA	16	TRBV7-6	TRBJ2-3	TGTGCCAGCAGCTTAGCGGGAGTCGGGGTGGCAGATACGCAGTATTTT	CASSLAGVGVADTQYF
few	TRBD1	14	TRBV5-5	TRBJ1-4	TGTGCCAGCAGCGTGACAGGGTATTCGGAAAAACTGTTTTTT	CASSVTGYSEKLFF
NA	TRBD1	14	TRBV5-1	TRBJ2-3	TGCGCCAGCAGCGGTGGACAGGGCCCAGATACGCAGTATTTT	CASSGGQGPDTQYF
NA	NA	14	TRBV5-1	TRBJ1-3	TGCGCCAGCAGCTTGGCTAGCGTTGGAAACACCATATATTTT	CASSLASVGNTIYF
NA	NA	20	TRBV12-5	TRBJ2-2	TGTGCTAGTGGTTTGGAGCGCTGGGCAGGGGTTTGGGCGAACACCGGGGAGCTGTTTTTT	CASGLERWAGVWANTGELFF
NA	NA	13	TRBV27	TRBJ1-2	TGTGCCAGCAGTTTATCTTCCAGCTATGGCTACACCTTC	CASSLSSSYGYTF
NA	TRBD1	13	TRBV18	TRBJ2-3	TGTGCCAGCTCACCACGGACAGGCGATACGCAGTATTTT	CASSPRTGDTQYF
NA	NA	16	TRBV7-8	TRBJ2-5	TGTGCCAGCAGCTTACCGCGATTCAATCCGGTAGAGACCCAGTACTTC	CASSLPRFNPVETQYF
few	NA	16	TRBV19	TRBJ1-3	TGTGCCAGTACTTATCTACCGCGAGGCTCTGGAAACACCATATATTTT	CASTYLPRGSGNTIYF
NA	TRBD2	14	TRBV4-2	TRBJ2-1	TGTGCCTGCCCCGGGACTAGCGGATTCAATGAGCAGTTCTTC	CACPGTSGFNEQFF
once	TRBD2	14	TRBV5-1	TRBJ2-3	TGCGCCAGCAGTCCGGGACTACCGACGGATACGCAGTATTTT	CASSPGLPTDTQYF
NA	NA	15	TRBV11-2	TRBJ1-3	TGTGCCAGCAGCTTAGGGAACAGGGATGGAAACACCATATATTTT	CASSLGNRDGNTIYF
NA	NA	15	TRBV27	TRBJ2-2	TGTGCCAGCAGTCCTCGGGGGGCGGTCACCGGGGAGCTGTTTTTT	CASSPRGAVTGELFF
NA	TRBD1	14	TRBV9	TRBJ2-1	TGTGCCAGCAGCGTTGACAGGGGAAGCGATGAGCAGTTCTTC	CASSVDRGSDEQFF
NA	TRBD1	18	TRBV7-2	TRBJ2-3	TGTGCCAGCAGCTTAGCGAGGATAGGCCAGGGGGCCTCAGATACGCAGTATTTT	CASSLARIGQGASDTQYF
NA	NA	19	TRBV11-2	TRBJ2-7	TGTGCCAGCAGCTTAGACGGGGACACTCGGAGGCTGATGTCCTACGAGCAGTACTTC	CASSLDGDTRRLMSYEQYF
NA	NA	12	TRBV5-5	TRBJ1-1	TGTGCCAGCAGCCTCCGGGACACTGAAGCTTTCTTT	CASSLRDTEAFF
NA	NA	12	TRBV6-5	TRBJ1-1	TGTGCCAGCAGGTCAGGGAACACTGAAGCTTTCTTT	CASRSGNTEAFF
NA	TRBD2	17	TRBV19	TRBJ2-2	TGTGCCAGTAGTGGACTAGCGGGATATGGCGACACCGGGGAGCTGTTTTTT	CASSGLAGYGDTGELFF
once	TRBD2	14	TRBV6-5	TRBJ2-1	TGTGCCAGCGCGCCCGCGGGAGGAGCATATGAGCAGTTCTTC	CASAPAGGAYEQFF
NA	NA	16	TRBV28	TRBJ2-6	TGTGCCATCGCCGGGTCTCCAACCTCTGGGGCCAACGTCCTGACTTTC	CAIAGSPTSGANVLTF
NA	TRBD1	20	TRBV6-1	TRBJ2-1	TGTGCCAGCAGTGAATTTAGAGGTTGGACAGGGCCTATGGGCGGCGGTGAGCAGTTCTTC	CASSEFRGWTGPMGGGEQFF
NA	TRBD1	12	TRBV29-1	TRBJ1-2	TGCAGCGTGGGGACAGGGGCGCAGGGCTACACCTTC	CSVGTGAQGYTF
NA	TRBD1	15	TRBV18	TRBJ1-5	TGTGCCAGCTCACCAGAGGGACAGGTCAATCAGCCCCAGCATTTT	CASSPEGQVNQPQHF
NA	NA	13	TRBV11-2	TRBJ2-7	TGTGCCAGCAGCTTATTCCCTAGCCGCGAGCAGTACTTC	CASSLFPSREQYF
NA	NA	15	TRBV5-4	TRBJ2-2	TGTGCCAGCAGCTTGGTCAGGGGTGGGACCGGGGAGCTGTTTTTT	CASSLVRGGTGELFF
NA	NA	11	TRBV21-1	TRBJ2-7	TGTGCCCTATTGGCTAGCCTCGAGCAGTACTTC	CALLASLEQYF
NA	NA	15	TRBV30	TRBJ2-1	TGTGCCTGGAAGTTGGCGGGAAGATCCTACAATGAGCAGTTCTTC	CAWKLAGRSYNEQFF
NA	NA	14	TRBV6-5	TRBJ1-1	TGTGCCTCACGGACAGCGAACCCGAACACTGAAGCTTTCTTT	CASRTANPNTEAFF
few	NA	14	TRBV5-5	TRBJ2-7	TGTGCCAGCAGCTTAGGGGTAGAGTCCTACGAGCAGTACTTC	CASSLGVESYEQYF
NA	NA	13	TRBV11-2	TRBJ1-1	TGTGCCAGCCTCCGGGGGATCAACACTGAAGCTTTCTTT	CASLRGINTEAFF
NA	NA	16	TRBV18	TRBJ2-4	TGTGCCAGCTCACCACGGGACATACTAGCCAAAAACATTCAGTACTTC	CASSPRDILAKNIQYF
NA	NA	15	TRBV6-5	TRBJ1-1	TGTGCCAGCAGCACTTCGGGGAGGCCCGGCACTGAAGCTTTCTTT	CASSTSGRPGTEAFF
NA	NA	15	TRBV10-1	TRBJ1-1	TGCGCCAGCAGTGAACCGGGACACGGGAACACTGAAGCTTTCTTT	CASSEPGHGNTEAFF
NA	NA	14	TRBV18	TRBJ2-3	TGTGCCAGCTCAGGGACACCTGGGACAGATACGCAGTATTTT	CASSGTPGTDTQYF
NA	TRBD1	14	TRBV28	TRBJ1-2	TGTGCCAGCCTCCCCTCGGGACAGACCCATGGCTACACCTTC	CASLPSGQTHGYTF
NA	TRBD2	16	TRBV9	TRBJ2-3	TGTGCCAGCAGCGTAGGACTAGCGGGATGGACAGATACGCAGTATTTT	CASSVGLAGWTDTQYF
NA	NA	13	TRBV5-1	TRBJ1-2	TGCGCCAGCAGCTTGTCGGACGGGGGTGGCTACACCTTC	CASSLSDGGGYTF
NA	TRBD1	15	TRBV29-1	TRBJ1-2	TGCAGCGTTGAACAATGGGCAGGGGGTGGCTATGGCTACACCTTC	CSVEQWAGGGYGYTF
NA	NA	15	TRBV7-9	TRBJ2-2	TGTGCCAGCTCCCGTGCGCTGTCGAACACCGGGGAGCTGTTTTTT	CASSRALSNTGELFF
NA	TRBD2	15	TRBV5-4	TRBJ2-1	TGTGCCAGCAGCCCCGGGACTAGCGGCACAAATGAGCAGTTCTTC	CASSPGTSGTNEQFF
NA	NA	12	TRBV9	TRBJ1-1	TGTGCCAGCAGCGTAGTGCAACTTGAGGCTTTCTTT	CASSVVQLEAFF
many	NA	14	TRBV13	TRBJ1-2	TGTGCCAGCGGAGAGAGGGCCACAGACTATGGCTACACCTTC	CASGERATDYGYTF
NA	NA	16	TRBV3-1/TRBV3-2	TRBJ2-5	TGTGCCAGCCGGGTGGCGGGTCGCAGCGTAGGGGAGACCCAGTACTTC	CASRVAGRSVGETQYF
NA	NA	16	TRBV5-4	TRBJ1-4	TGTGCCAGCTCCGGAGGGGTTGGGTTGGGGAATGAAAAACTGTTTTTT	CASSGGVGLGNEKLFF